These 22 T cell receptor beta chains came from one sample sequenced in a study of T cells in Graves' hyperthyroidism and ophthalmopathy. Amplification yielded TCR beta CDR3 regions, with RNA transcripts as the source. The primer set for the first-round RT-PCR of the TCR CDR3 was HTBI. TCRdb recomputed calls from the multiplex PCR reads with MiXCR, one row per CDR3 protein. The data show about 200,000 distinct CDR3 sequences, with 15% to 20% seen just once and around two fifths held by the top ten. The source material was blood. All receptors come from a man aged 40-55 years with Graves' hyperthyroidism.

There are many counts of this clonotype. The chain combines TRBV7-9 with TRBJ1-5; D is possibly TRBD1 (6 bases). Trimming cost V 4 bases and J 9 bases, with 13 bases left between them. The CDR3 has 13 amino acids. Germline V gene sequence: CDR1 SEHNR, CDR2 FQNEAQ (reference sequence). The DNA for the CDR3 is TGTGCCAGCAGCTCCCAGGGGTCTGGGCCCCAGCATTTT. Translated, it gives CASSSQGSGPQHF. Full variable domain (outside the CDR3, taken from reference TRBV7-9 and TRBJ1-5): DTGVSQNPRHKITKRGQNVTFRCDPISEHNRLYWYRQTLGQGPEFLTYFQNEAQLEKSRLLSDRFSAERPKGSFSTLEIQRTEQGDSAMYLCASSSQGSGPQHFGDGTRLSIL.

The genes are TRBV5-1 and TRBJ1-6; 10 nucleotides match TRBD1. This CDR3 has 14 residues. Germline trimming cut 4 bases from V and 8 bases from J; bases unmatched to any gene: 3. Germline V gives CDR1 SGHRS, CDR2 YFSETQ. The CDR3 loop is CASSIGTGDSPLHF. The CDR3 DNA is TGCGCCAGCAGCATAGGGACAGGGGATTCACCCCTCCACTTT.

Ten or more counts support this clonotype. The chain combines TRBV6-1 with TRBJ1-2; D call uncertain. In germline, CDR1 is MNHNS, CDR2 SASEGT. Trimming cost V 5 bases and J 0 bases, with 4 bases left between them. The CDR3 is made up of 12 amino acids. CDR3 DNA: TGTGCCAGCAGTCTGGCTAACTATGGCTACACCTTC. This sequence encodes CASSLANYGYTF.

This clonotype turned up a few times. CDR3 nucleotide sequence: TGTGCCAGCAGTGAACGCAGGGAGGGCAATCAGCCCCAGCATTTT. Protein: CASSERREGNQPQHF. The V call is TRBV6-1, the J call TRBJ1-5; tentative D call: TRBD1 (5 bases). The CDR3 has 15 amino acids. Per germline, CDR1 MNHNS and CDR2 SASEGT. The V end lost 2 bases, the J end lost 2 bases, and 10 bases lay between the germline ends.

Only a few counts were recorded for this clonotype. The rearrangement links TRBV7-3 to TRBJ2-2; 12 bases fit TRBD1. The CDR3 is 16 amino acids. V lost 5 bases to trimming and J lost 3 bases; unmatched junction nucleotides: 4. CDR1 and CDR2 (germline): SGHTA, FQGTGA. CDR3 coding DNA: TGTGCCAGCAGCCGCCGGGACAGGGGGCACACCGGGGAGCTGTTTTTT. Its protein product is CASSRRDRGHTGELFF.

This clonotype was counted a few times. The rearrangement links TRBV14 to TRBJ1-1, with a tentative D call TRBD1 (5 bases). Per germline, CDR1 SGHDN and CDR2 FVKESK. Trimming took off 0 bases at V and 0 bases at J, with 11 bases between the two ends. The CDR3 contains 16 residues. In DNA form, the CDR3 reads TGTGCCAGCAGCCAAGATCTTGGGACCGTGAACACTGAAGCTTTCTTT. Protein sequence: CASSQDLGTVNTEAFF.

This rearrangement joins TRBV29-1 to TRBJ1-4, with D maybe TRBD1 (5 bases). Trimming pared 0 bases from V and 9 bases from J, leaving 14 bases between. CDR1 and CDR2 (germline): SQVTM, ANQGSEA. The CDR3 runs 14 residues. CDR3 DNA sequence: TGCAGCGTTGAAGATTATAGGGGAGGGCAAAAACTGTTTTTT. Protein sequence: CSVEDYRGGQKLFF.

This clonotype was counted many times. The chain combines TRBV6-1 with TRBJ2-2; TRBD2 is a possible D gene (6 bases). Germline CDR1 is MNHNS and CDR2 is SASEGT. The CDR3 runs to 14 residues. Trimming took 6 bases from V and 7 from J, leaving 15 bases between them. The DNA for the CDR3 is TGTGCCAGCAGCAAGCCTGGGGGGAGCGGGGAGCTGTTTTTT. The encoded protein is CASSKPGGSGELFF.

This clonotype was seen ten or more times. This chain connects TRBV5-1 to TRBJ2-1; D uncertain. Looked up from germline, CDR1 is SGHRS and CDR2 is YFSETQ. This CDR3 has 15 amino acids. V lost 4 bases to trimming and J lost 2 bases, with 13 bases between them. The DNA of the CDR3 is TGCGCCAGCAGCCTAGACCATAATCCCTACAATGAGCAGTTCTTC. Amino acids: CASSLDHNPYNEQFF.

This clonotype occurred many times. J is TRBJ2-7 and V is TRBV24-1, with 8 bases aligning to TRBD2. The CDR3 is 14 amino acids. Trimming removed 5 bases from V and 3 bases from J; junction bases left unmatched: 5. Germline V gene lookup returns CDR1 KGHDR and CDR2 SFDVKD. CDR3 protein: CATSAAGDFYEQYF. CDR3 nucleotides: TGTGCCACCAGTGCAGCGGGGGATTTCTACGAGCAGTACTTC.

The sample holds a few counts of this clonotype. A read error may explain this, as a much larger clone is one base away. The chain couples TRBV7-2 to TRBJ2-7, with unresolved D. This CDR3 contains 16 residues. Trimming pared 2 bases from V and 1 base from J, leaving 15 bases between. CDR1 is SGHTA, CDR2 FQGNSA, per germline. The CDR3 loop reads CASSLLGRIRSYEQYF. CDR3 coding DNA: TGTGCCAGCAGCTTATTAGGCAGAATCAGATCCTACGAGCAGTACTTC.

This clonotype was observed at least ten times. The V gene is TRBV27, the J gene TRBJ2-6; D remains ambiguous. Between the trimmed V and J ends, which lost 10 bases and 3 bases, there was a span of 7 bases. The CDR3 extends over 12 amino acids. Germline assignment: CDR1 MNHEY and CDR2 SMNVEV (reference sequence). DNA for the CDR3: TGTGCCACCCATGGTGGGGCCAACGTCCTGACTTTC. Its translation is CATHGGANVLTF.

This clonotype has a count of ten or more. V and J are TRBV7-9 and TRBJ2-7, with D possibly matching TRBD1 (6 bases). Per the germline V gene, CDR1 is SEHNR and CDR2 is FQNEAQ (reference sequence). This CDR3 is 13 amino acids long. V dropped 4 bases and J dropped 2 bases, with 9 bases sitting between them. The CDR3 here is CASSSQGPYEQYF. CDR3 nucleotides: TGTGCCAGCAGCTCACAGGGACCCTACGAGCAGTACTTC.

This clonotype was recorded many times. The CDR3 region has the DNA TGTGCCAGCAGCCAGCCCGGACAGGGAGTTTATGGCTACACCTTC. It specifies CASSQPGQGVYGYTF. The chain has TRBV3-1 and TRBJ1-2, with TRBD1 identical over 8 bases. Unmatched junction bases numbered 8, after V lost 3 bases and J lost 5 bases. The CDR3 consists of 15 residues. CDR1 is LGHDT and CDR2 is YNNKEL in the germline V gene (reference sequence).

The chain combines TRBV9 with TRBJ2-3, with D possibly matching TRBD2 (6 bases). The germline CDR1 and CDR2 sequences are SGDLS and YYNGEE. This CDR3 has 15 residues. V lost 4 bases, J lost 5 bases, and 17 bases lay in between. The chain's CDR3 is CASSSRYGGVDTQYF. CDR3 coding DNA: TGTGCCAGCAGCTCTCGGTACGGGGGAGTAGATACGCAGTATTTT.

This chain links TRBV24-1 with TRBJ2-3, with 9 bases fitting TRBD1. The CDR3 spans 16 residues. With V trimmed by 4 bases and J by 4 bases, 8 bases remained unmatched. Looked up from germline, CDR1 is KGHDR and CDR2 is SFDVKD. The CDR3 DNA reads TGTGCCACCAGTGACAGGAACAGGGGGCACGCAGATACGCAGTATTTT. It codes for CATSDRNRGHADTQYF.

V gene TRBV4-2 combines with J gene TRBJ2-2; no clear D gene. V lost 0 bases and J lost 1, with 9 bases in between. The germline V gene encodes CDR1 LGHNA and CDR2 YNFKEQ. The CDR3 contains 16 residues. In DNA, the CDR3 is TGTGCCAGCAGCCAAGATTGGAGCGTGAACACCGGGGAGCTGTTTTTT. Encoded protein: CASSQDWSVNTGELFF.

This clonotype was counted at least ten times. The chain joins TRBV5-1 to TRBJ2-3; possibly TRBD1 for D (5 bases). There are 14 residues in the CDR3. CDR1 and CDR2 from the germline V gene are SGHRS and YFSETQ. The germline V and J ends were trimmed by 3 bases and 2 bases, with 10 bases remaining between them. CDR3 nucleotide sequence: TGCGCCAGCAGCTCCGACAGTGCCACAGATACGCAGTATTTT. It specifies CASSSDSATDTQYF.

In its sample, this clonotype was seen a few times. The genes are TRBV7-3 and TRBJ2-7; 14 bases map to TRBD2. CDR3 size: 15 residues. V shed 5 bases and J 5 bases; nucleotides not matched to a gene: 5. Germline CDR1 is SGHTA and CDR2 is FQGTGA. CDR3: CASSRLAGGQNEQYF. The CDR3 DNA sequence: TGTGCCAGCAGCCGACTAGCGGGGGGGCAGAACGAGCAGTACTTC.

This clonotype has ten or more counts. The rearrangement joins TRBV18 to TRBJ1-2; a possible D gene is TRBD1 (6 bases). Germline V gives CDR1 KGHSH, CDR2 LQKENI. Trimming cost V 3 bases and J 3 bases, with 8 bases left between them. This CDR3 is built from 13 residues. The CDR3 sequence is CASSPPGDYGYTF. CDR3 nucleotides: TGTGCCAGCTCACCTCCAGGGGACTATGGCTACACCTTC.

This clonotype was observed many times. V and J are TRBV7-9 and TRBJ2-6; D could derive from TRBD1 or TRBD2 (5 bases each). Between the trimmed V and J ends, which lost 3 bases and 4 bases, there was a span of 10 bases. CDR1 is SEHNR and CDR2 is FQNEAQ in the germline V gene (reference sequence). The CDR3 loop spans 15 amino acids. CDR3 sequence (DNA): TGTGCCAGCAGCTTTATAGGGGACGGGGCCAACGTCCTGACTTTC. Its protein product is CASSFIGDGANVLTF.

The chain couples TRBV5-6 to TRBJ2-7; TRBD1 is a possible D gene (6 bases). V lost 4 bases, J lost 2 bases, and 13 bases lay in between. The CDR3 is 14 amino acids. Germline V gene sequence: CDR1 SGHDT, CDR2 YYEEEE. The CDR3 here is CASSPRTATYEQYF. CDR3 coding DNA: TGTGCCAGCAGCCCTCGGACAGCAACCTACGAGCAGTACTTC. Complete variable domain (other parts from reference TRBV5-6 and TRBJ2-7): DAGVTQSPTHLIKTRGQQVTLRCSPKSGHDTVSWYQQALGQGPQFIFQYYEEEERQRGNFPDRFSGHQFPNYSSELNVNALLLGDSALYLCASSPRTATYEQYFGPGTRLTVT.